Listed below are T cell receptor beta chains from one sample, sequenced in a study of chemoradiotherapy in HPV16-positive cancers. The table came from immunoSEQ multiplex PCR; TCRdb's copy has only in-frame clones and leaves some out. The sample shows tens of thousands of clones, over 65% of them seen only once. Sequenced here: blood, sampled from a patient who underwent chemoradiotherapy. The receptors stem from a human donor with HPV-associated anogenital cancer. The CDR3 runs from the conserved cysteine through the conserved F or W. D genes are given only for firm matches. The listing skips clone size in some rows; elsewhere it reads once, few, many or a size class.

V gene	clone size	D gene	J gene	CDR3 DNA	CDR3 protein
TRBV6-1	-	TRBD1	TRBJ2-1	TGTGCCAGCAGCCTACAGGGGGCCTACAATGAGCAGTTCTTC	CASSLQGAYNEQFF
TRBV19	once	-	TRBJ1-1	TGTGCCAGTAGTATAAGTTCGGGGGTGAACACTGAAGCTTTCTTT	CASSISSGVNTEAFF
TRBV2	few	TRBD1	TRBJ1-2	TGTGCCAGCAGTCAGGGACAGGGGGCGCGGGGCTACACCTTC	CASSQGQGARGYTF
TRBV28	-	-	TRBJ2-1	TGTGCCAGCAGTTTATTGGGGGGCCCTCTCTATGAGCAGTTCTTC	CASSLLGGPLYEQFF
TRBV5-6	-	-	TRBJ2-7	TGTGCCAGCAGCCGACTACACGAGCAGTACTTC	CASSRLHEQYF
TRBV29-1	-	-	TRBJ1-5	TGCAGCGTTGCCTCGGGAGTCAATCAGCCCCAGCATTTT	CSVASGVNQPQHF
TRBV7-2	-	-	TRBJ2-7	TGTGCCAGCACCCAGACTGGCGCCTACGAGCAGTACTTC	CASTQTGAYEQYF
TRBV6-1	-	TRBD1	TRBJ1-1	TGTGCCAGCAGAGACAGGGGCTTGCACACTGAAGCTTTCTTT	CASRDRGLHTEAFF
TRBV29-1	-	TRBD1	TRBJ1-4	TGCAGCGCTGGCGTGGGACAGGTTGAAAAACTGTTTTTT	CSAGVGQVEKLFF
TRBV9	-	TRBD1	TRBJ2-7	TGTGCCAGCAGCGTAGGGATTGGGACAGGGTGGGCCCACGAGCAGTACTTC	CASSVGIGTGWAHEQYF
TRBV27	-	-	TRBJ2-7	TGTGCCAGCAGTCCTCAAGCCGGCCGGGGAAGGGCTTACGAGCAGTACTTC	CASSPQAGRGRAYEQYF
TRBV7-9	-	-	TRBJ1-1	TGTGCCAGCAGCTCCTCCTGGACAGAGAACACTGAAGCTTTCTTT	CASSSSWTENTEAFF
TRBV19	-	-	TRBJ1-3	TGTGCCAGTAGAAGGGATAGAGTCCCTGGAAACACCATATATTTT	CASRRDRVPGNTIYF
TRBV29-1	few	-	TRBJ1-1	TGCAGCGTTGATCGTTCGGGCACTGAAGCTTTCTTT	CSVDRSGTEAFF
TRBV5-6	-	-	TRBJ1-2	TGTGCCAGCAGCTTCGCAGGGTCCCTTGGCTACACCTTC	CASSFAGSLGYTF
TRBV30	-	-	TRBJ1-6	TGTGCCTGGAGTGGGGACGGGTATTCACCCCTCCACTTT	CAWSGDGYSPLHF
TRBV5-6	-	-	TRBJ2-4	TGTGCCAGCAGCTTGGACAGGTCGGACATTCAGTACTTC	CASSLDRSDIQYF
TRBV7-9	-	TRBD1	TRBJ1-2	TGTGCCAGCAGTTCCGGGACAGACTTTAACTATGGCTACACCTTC	CASSSGTDFNYGYTF
TRBV7-2	-	-	TRBJ2-7	TGTGCCAGCAGCGAAACCACGGTCGAGCAGTACTTC	CASSETTVEQYF
TRBV11-3	-	-	TRBJ1-1	TGTGCCAGCAGAACGGACGGGGGTATGAACACTGAAGCTTTCTTT	CASRTDGGMNTEAFF
TRBV7-2	-	-	TRBJ1-1	TGTGCCAGCAGCTTAGGGTACAAGGGGAGCACTGAAGCTTTCTTT	CASSLGYKGSTEAFF
TRBV19	-	-	TRBJ2-7	TGTGCCAGTAGTATAGTGGCCGGGAGCGAGCAGTACTTC	CASSIVAGSEQYF